Detailed here is one T cell receptor beta chain. Its antigen remains unknown. The CDR3 runs to 16 residues. Between the trimmed V and J ends, which lost 0 bases and 3 bases, there was a span of 14 bases. Germline V gives CDR1 SGDLS, CDR2 YYNGEE. The source of the sample is a study of CD8+ T cells in alopecia areata. Study results and limitations: Tofacitinib significantly brought down scalp clonality and expanded CD8+ clones among top 100.

Sample treatment: oral pan-JAK inhibitor, 5-10 mg twice daily. As the sequencing template, cDNA was produced by extracting RNA and reverse transcribing it. Measured with immunoSEQ multiplex PCR; TCRdb has only the in-frame clones, and not every one. The profile shows just over 150,000 clones, around 71% of them singletons. The rearrangement uses TRBV9 and TRBJ2-3; either TRBD1 or TRBD2 may fit D (5 bases each). Specimen: CD4+ T cells sorted from blood, collected at week 4, from a patient treated with tofacitinib. The clonotype originates from a human donor with alopecia areata. The CDR3 loop is CASSVGRGVVTDTQYF. The DNA for the CDR3 is TGTGCCAGCAGCGTAGGCCGAGGGGTTGTGACAGATACGCAGTATTTT.